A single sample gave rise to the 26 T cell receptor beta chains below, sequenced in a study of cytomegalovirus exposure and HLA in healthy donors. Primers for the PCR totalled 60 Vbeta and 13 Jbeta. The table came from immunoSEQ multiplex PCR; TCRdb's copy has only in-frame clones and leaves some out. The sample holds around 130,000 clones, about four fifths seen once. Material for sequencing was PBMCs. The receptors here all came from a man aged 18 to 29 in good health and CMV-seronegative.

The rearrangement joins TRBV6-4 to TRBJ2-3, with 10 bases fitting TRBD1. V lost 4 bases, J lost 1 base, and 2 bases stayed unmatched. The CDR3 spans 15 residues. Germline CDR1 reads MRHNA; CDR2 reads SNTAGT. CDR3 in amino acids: CASSAGTGGTDTQYF. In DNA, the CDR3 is TGTGCCAGCAGTGCCGGGACAGGGGGCACAGATACGCAGTATTTT.

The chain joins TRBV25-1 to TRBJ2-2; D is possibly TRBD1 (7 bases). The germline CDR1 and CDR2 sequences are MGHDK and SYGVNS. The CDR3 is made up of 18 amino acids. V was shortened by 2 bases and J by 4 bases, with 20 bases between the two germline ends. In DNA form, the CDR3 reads TGTGCCAGCAGTGAACGACATTATGCCAGGGGGGTCACCGGGGAGCTGTTTTTT. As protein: CASSERHYARGVTGELFF.

The chain's CDR3 is CASRVGLAGVTDTQYF. The CDR3 DNA is TGTGCCAGCAGGGTCGGACTAGCGGGAGTGACAGATACGCAGTATTTT. The chain joins TRBV4-2 to TRBJ2-3; TRBD2 aligns across 13 bases. Germline lookup yields CDR1 LGHNA and CDR2 YNFKEQ. The CDR3 has 16 residues. V dropped 6 bases and J dropped 3; count of bases not matched to a gene: 6.

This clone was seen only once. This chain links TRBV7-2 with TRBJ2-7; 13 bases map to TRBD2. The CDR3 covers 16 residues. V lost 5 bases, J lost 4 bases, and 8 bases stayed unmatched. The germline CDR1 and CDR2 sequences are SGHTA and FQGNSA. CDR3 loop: CASSTPRTSGRYEQYF. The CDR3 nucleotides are TGTGCCAGCAGCACGCCTCGGACTAGCGGGAGATACGAGCAGTACTTC.

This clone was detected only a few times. CDR3 coding DNA: TGCGCCAGCAGCCAAGATGTTTGGACAGAGAAGTACTTC. Its translation: CASSQDVWTEKYF. The gene calls are TRBV4-3 and TRBJ2-4; D is possibly TRBD1 (6 bases). CDR1 is LGHNA and CDR2 is YSLEER in the germline V gene. The CDR3 is 13 amino acids. The V gene lost 0 bases and the J gene lost 14 bases, with 14 bases spanning the gap.

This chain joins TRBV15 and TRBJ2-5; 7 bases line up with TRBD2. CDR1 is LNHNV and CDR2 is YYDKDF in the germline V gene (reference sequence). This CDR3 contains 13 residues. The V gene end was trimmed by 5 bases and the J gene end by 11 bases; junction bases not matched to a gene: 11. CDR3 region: CATSPPHSGGQYF. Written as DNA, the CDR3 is TGTGCCACCAGCCCACCACATTCCGGGGGGCAGTACTTC.

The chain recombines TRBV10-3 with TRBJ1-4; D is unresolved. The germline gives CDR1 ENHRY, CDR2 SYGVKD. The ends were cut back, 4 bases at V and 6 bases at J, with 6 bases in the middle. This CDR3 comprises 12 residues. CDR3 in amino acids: CAISASDEKLFF. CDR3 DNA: TGTGCCATCAGTGCATCGGATGAAAAACTGTTTTTT.

DNA for the CDR3: TGTGCCAGCAGTTCCTCGAGCACAGATACGCAGTATTTT. This translates into CASSSSSTDTQYF. The chain employs TRBV27 and TRBJ2-3; D is ambiguous. V lost 4 bases to trimming and J lost 0 bases, with 5 bases between them. This CDR3 has 13 residues. Per the germline V gene, CDR1 is MNHEY and CDR2 is SMNVEV (reference sequence).

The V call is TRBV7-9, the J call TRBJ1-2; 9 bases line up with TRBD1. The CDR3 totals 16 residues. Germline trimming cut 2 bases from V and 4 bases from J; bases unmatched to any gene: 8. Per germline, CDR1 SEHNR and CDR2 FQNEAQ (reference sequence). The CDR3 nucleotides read TGTGCCAGCAGCTTACGGGGAGGACAGGGGACCTATGGCTACACCTTC. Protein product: CASSLRGGQGTYGYTF.

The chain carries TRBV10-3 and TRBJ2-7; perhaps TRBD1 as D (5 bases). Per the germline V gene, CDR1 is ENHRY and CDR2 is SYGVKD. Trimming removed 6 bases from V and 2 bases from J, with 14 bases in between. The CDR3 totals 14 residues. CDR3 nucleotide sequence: TGTGCCATCAGCGAGAGCAGGGCTGCCTACGAGCAGTACTTC. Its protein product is CAISESRAAYEQYF.

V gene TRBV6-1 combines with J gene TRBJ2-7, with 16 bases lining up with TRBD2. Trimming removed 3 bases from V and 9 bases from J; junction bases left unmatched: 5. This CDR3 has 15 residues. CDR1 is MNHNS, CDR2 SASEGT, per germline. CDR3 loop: CASSDKGLAGGGQYF. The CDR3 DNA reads TGTGCCAGCAGTGATAAGGGACTAGCGGGAGGGGGGCAGTACTTC.

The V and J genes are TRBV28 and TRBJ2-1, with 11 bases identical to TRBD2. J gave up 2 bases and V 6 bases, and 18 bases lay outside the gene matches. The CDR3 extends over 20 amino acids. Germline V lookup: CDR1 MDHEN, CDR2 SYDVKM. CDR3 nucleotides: TGTGCCAGCAGCCCAATCTCTAGCGGGGGGTGGGCCGGAGCCTACAATGAGCAGTTCTTC. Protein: CASSPISSGGWAGAYNEQFF.

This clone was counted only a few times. Here the CDR3 DNA reads TGTGCCAGCAGTTCCCACGCGTATCATAAGACAGGGCGGGAGACCCAGTACTTC. It specifies CASSSHAYHKTGRETQYF. The chain recombines TRBV27 with TRBJ2-5, with 7 nucleotides matching TRBD1. Losses at the gene ends were 4 bases for V and 5 bases for J; bases not matched to a gene: 19. Germline CDR1 is MNHEY and CDR2 is SMNVEV (reference sequence). The CDR3 has 18 residues.

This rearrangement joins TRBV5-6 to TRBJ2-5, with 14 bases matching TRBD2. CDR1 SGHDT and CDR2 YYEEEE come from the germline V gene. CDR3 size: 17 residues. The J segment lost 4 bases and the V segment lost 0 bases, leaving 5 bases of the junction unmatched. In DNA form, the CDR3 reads TGTGCCAGCAGCTTGGGACTAGCGGGAGGGCCGGTAGAGACCCAGTACTTC. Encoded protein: CASSLGLAGGPVETQYF.

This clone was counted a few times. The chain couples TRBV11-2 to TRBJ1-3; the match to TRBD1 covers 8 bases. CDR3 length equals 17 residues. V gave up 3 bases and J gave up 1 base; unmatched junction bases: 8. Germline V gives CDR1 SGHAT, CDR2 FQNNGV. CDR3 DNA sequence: TGTGCCAGCAGCTTCTGGGCAGGGGGCAGTTCTGGAAACACCATATATTTT. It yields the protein CASSFWAGGSSGNTIYF. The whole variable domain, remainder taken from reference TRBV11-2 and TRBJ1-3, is EAGVAQSPRYKIIEKRQSVAFWCNPISGHATLYWYQQILGQGPKLLIQFQNNGVVDDSQLPKDRFSAERLKGVDSTLKIQPAKLEDSAVYLCASSFWAGGSSGNTIYFGEGSWLTVV.

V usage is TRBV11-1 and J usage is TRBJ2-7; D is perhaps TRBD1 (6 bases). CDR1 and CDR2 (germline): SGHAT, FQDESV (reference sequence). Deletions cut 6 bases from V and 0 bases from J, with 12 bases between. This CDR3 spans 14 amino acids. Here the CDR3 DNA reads TGTGCCAGCAGTAGACAGGAGAACTCCTACGAGCAGTACTTC. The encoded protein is CASSRQENSYEQYF.

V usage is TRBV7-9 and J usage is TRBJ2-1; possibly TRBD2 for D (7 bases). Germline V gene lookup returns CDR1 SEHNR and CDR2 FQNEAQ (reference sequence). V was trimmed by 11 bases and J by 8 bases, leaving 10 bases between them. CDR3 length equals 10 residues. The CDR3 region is CAGGGDEQFF. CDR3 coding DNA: TGTGCCGGAGGGGGGGATGAGCAGTTCTTC.

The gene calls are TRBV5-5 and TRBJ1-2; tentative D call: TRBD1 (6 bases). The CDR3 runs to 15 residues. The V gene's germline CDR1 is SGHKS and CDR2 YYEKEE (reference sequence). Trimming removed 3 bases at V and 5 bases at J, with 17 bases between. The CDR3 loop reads CASSSTGPGTYGYTF. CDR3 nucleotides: TGTGCCAGCAGCTCCACAGGGCCGGGAACTTATGGCTACACCTTC. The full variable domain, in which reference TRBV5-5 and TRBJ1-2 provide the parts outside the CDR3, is DAGVTQSPTHLIKTRGQQVTLRCSPISGHKSVSWYQQVLGQGPQFIFQYYEKEERGRGNFPDRFSARQFPNYSSELNVNALLLGDSALYLCASSSTGPGTYGYTFGSGTRLTVV.

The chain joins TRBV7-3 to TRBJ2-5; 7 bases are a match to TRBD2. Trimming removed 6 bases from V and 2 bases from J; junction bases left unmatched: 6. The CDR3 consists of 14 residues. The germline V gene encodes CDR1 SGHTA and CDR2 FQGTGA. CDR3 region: CASSRWGGQETQYF. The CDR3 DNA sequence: TGTGCCAGCAGTCGTTGGGGGGGGCAAGAGACCCAGTACTTC.

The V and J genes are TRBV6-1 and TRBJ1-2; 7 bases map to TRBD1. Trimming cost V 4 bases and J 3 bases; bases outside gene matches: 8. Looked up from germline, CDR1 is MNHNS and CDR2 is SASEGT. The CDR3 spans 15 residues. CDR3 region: CASSGQEGADYGYTF. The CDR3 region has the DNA TGTGCCAGCAGTGGTCAGGAGGGGGCGGACTATGGCTACACCTTC.

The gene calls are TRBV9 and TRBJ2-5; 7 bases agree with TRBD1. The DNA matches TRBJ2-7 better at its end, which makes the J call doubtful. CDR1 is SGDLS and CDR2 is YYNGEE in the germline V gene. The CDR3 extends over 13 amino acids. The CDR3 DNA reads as TGTGCCAGCAGCGTAGCGTGGGACAGCGAGCAGTACTTC. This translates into CASSVAWDSEQYF.

The CDR3 DNA follows: TGTGCCAGCTCACCAGGTTTCGGTAGCGGGAGTTCGGTTGAGCAGTTCTTC. This gives the protein CASSPGFGSGSSVEQFF. The rearrangement uses TRBV18 and TRBJ2-1; 9 nucleotides match TRBD2. Germline V gene data show CDR1 as KGHSH and CDR2 as LQKENI. V lost 2 bases, J lost 9 bases, and 14 bases stayed unmatched. The CDR3 is 17 amino acids.

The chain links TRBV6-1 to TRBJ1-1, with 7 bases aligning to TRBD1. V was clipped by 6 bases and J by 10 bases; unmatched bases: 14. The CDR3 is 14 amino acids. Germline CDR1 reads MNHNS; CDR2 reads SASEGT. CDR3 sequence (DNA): TGTGCCAGCAGGCAGAGACAGGGTAGGATATCAGCTTTCTTT. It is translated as CASRQRQGRISAFF.

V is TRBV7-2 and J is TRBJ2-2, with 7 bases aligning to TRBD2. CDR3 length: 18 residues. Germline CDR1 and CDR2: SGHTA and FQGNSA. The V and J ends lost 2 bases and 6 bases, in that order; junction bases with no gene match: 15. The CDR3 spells CASSLWLPSGVGAGELFF. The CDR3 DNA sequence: TGTGCCAGCAGCTTATGGTTGCCGAGCGGGGTGGGGGCCGGGGAGCTGTTTTTT.

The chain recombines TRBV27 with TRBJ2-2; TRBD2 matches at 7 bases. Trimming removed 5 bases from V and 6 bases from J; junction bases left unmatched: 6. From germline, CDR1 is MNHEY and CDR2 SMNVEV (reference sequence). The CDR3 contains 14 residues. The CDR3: CASSPGLVPGELFF. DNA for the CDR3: TGTGCCAGCAGTCCAGGACTAGTTCCCGGGGAGCTGTTTTTT.

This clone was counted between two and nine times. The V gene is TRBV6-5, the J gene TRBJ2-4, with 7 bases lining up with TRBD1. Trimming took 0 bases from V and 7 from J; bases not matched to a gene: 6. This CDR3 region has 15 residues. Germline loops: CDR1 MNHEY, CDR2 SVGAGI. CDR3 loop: CASSYSRTGSNIQYF. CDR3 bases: TGTGCCAGCAGTTACTCCAGGACAGGATCGAACATTCAGTACTTC.